The sequence of this T cell receptor (beta chain) was determined in a study of preoperative IRX-2 immunotherapy in early breast cancer. J lost 5 bases, V lost 7 bases, and 9 bases had no gene match. CDR3 length equals 14 residues. CDR1 is MNHGY, CDR2 SAAAGT, per germline. The treatment was: preoperative locoregional IRX-2 cytokine immunotherapy. Samples came from a phase Ib trial of preoperative locoregional IRX-2 cytokine immunotherapy. Data came from immunoSEQ multiplex PCR; TCRdb stores just in-frame clones and leaves some out. The sample contains roughly 2,700 clones, around three quarters of which appear only once.

The receptor was derived from a human donor with breast cancer. Sequencing was performed on tumor tissue, taken after IRX-2 immunotherapy. The gene calls are TRBV6-8 and TRBJ2-7; 9 positions agree with TRBD1. CDR3 protein: CASIFDRGGHEQYF. DNA for the CDR3: TGTGCCAGCATTTTCGACAGGGGGGGCCACGAGCAGTACTTC.